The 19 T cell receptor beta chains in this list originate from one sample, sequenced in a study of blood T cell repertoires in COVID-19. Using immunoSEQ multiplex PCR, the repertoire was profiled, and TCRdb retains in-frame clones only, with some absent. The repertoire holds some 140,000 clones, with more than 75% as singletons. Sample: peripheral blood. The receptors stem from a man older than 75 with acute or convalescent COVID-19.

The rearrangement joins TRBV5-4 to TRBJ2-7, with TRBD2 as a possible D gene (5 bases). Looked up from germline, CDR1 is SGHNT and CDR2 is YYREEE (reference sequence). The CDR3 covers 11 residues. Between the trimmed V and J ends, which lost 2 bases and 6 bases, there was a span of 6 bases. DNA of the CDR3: TGTGCCAGCAGCTTACGGGGCGAGCAGTACTTC. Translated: CASSLRGEQYF.

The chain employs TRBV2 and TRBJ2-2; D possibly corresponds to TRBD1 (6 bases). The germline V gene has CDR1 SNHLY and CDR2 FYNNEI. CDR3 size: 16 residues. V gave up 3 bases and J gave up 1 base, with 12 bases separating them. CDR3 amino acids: CASSDLGAQNTGELFF. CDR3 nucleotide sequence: TGTGCCAGCAGTGATTTGGGGGCGCAGAACACCGGGGAGCTGTTTTTT.

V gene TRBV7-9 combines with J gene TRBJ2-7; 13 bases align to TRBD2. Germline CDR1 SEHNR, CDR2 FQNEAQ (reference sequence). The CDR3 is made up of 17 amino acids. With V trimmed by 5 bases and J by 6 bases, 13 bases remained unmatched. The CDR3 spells CASSRTSGGASEREQYF. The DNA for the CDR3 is TGTGCCAGCAGCCGGACTAGCGGGGGAGCCTCCGAACGCGAGCAGTACTTC.

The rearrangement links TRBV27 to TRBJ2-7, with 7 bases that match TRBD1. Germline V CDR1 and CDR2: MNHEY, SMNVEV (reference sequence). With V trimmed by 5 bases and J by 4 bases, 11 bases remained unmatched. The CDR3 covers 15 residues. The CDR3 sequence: CASSMPGQPLYEQYF. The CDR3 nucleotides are TGTGCCAGCAGTATGCCGGGACAGCCTTTATACGAGCAGTACTTC.

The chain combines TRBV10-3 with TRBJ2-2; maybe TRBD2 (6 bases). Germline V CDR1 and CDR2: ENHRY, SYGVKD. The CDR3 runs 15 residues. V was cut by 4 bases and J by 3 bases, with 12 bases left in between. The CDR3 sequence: CAISARDFHTGELFF. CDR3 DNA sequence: TGTGCCATCAGTGCCAGGGACTTCCACACCGGGGAGCTGTTTTTT.

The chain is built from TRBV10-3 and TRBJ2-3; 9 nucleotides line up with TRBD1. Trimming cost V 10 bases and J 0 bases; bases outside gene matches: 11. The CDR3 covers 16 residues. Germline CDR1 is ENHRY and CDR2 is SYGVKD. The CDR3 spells CATGTGQTISTDTQYF. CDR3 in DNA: TGTGCCACCGGGACAGGGCAAACCATAAGCACAGATACGCAGTATTTT.

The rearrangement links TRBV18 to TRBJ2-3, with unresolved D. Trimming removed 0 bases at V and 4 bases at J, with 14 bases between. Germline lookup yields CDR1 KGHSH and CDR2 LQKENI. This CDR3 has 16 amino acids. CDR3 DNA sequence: TGTGCCAGCTCACCACCGGGCTCGAGAGTCCCAGATACGCAGTATTTT. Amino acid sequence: CASSPPGSRVPDTQYF.

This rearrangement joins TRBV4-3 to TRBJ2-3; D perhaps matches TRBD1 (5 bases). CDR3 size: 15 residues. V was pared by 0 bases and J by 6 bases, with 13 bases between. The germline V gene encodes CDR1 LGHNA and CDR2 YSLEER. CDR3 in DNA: TGCGCCAGCAGCCAAGATTGGGGCAGGCAGGATACGCAGTATTTT. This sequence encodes CASSQDWGRQDTQYF.

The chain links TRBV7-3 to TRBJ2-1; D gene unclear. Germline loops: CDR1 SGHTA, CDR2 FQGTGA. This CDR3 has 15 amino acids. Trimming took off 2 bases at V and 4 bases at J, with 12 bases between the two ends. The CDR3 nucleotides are TGTGCCAGCAGCTTATTTATAGCTGGGTACAATGAGCAGTTCTTC. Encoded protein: CASSLFIAGYNEQFF.

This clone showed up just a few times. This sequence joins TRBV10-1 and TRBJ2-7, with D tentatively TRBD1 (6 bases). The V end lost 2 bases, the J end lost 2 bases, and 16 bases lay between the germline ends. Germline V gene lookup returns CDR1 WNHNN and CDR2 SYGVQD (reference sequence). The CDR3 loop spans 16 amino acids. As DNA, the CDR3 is TGCGCCAGCAGTGAGACATTTCACAGGGTCGCCTACGAGCAGTACTTC. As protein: CASSETFHRVAYEQYF.

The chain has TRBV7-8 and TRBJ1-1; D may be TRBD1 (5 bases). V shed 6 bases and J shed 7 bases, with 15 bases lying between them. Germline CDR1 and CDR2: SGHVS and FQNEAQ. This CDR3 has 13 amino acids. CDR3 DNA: TGTGCCAGCAGTCTACCAAAGGACATTGAAGCTTTCTTT. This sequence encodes CASSLPKDIEAFF. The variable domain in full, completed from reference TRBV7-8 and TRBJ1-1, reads GAGVSQSPRYKVAKRGQDVALRCDPISGHVSLFWYQQALGQGPEFLTYFQNEAQLDKSGLPSDRFFAERPEGSVSTLKIQRTQQEDSAVYLCASSLPKDIEAFFGQGTRLTVV.

The CDR3 coding sequence is TGTGCCAGCAGCCAAGATGCGGGACGGAGCAATCAGCCCCAGCATTTT. Its protein product is CASSQDAGRSNQPQHF. The chain has TRBV4-2 and TRBJ1-5; tentative D call: TRBD1 (5 bases). The germline V and J ends were trimmed by 0 bases and 1 base, with 10 bases remaining between them. The CDR3 has 16 residues. Germline lookup yields CDR1 LGHNA and CDR2 YNFKEQ.

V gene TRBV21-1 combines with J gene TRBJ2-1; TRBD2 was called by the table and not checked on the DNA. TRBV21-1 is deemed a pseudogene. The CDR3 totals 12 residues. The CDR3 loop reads CASEADYNEQFF. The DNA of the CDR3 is TGTGCCAGCGAAGCGGACTACAATGAGCAGTTCTTC.

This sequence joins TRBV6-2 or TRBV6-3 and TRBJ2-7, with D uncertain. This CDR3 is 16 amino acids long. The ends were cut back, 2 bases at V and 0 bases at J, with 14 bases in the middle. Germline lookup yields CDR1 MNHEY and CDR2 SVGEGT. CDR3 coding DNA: TGTGCCAGCAGTTACAATCCCGCGACACTCTCCTACGAGCAGTACTTC. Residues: CASSYNPATLSYEQYF.

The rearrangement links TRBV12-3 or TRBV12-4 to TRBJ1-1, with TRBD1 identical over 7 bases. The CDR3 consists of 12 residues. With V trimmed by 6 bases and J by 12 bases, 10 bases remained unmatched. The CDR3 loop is CASSRPQGGPFF. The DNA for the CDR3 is TGTGCCAGCAGCCGCCCCCAAGGGGGCCCTTTCTTT.

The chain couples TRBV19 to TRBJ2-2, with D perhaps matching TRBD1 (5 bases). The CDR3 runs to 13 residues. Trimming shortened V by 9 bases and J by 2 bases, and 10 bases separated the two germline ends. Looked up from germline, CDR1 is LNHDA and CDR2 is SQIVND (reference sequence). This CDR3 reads CASTGLNTGELFF. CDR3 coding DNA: TGTGCCAGCACAGGATTAAACACCGGGGAGCTGTTTTTT.

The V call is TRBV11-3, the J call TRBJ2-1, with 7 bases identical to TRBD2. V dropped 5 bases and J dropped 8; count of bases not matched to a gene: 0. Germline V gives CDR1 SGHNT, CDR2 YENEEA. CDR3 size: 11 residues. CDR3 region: CASSREDEQFF. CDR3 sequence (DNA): TGTGCCAGCAGCCGGGAGGATGAGCAGTTCTTC.

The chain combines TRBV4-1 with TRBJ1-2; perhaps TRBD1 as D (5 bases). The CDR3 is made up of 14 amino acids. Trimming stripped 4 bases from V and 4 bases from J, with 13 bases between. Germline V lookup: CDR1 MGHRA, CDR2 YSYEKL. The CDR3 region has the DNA TGCGCCAGCAGCCCCGCAGGGAATACCTATGGCTACACCTTC. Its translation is CASSPAGNTYGYTF.

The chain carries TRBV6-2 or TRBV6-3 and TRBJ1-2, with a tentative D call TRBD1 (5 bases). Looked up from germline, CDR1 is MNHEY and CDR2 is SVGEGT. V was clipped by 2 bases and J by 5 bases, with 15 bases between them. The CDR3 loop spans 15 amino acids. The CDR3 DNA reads TGTGCCAGCAGTTACCCTTGGCAGGGTGAATATGGCTACACCTTC. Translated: CASSYPWQGEYGYTF.